The clone carrying this T cell receptor (beta chain) was counted only a few times. The CDR3 loop spans 11 amino acids. Trimming left V 8 bases short and J 7 bases short, with 15 bases between. The germline gives CDR1 GTSNPN, CDR2 SVGIG (reference sequence). The protocol was immunoSEQ multiplex PCR, while the TCRdb copy is restricted to in-frame clones and leaves out a portion. Found here are about 73,000 clones, around nine tenths of them singletons; the top ten hold approximately 0.7%. The data were taken from a study of OX40 agonist ivuxolimab in advanced cancers. The overall study: Patients received intravenous ivuxolimab every 2 weeks at 0.01 to 10 mg/kg.

This chain links TRBV30 with TRBJ2-7; maybe TRBD2 (7 bases). Source: CD4+ or CD8+ T cells sorted from blood, taken in a trial of the OX40 agonist ivuxolimab. The source is an adult with an advanced solid tumor such as melanoma, head and neck, liver or kidney cancer. CDR3 nucleotides: TGTGCCAGGGGGGGGCAACCGGAGCAGTACTTC. It specifies CARGGQPEQYF.